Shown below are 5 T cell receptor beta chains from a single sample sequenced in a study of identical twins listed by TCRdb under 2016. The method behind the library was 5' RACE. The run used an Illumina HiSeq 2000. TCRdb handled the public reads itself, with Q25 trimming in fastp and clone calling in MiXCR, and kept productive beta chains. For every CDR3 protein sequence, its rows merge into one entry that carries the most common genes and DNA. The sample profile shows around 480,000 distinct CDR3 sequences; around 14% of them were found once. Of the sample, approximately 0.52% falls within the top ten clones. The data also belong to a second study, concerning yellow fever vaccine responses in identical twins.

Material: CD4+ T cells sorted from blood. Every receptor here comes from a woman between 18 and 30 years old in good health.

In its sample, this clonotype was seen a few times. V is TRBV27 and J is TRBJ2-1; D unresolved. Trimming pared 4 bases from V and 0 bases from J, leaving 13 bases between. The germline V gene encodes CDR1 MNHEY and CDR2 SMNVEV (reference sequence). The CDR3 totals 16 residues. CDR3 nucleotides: TGTGCCAGCAGTTCCATTAGTTTTGGCTCCTACAATGAGCAGTTCTTC. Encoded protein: CASSSISFGSYNEQFF.

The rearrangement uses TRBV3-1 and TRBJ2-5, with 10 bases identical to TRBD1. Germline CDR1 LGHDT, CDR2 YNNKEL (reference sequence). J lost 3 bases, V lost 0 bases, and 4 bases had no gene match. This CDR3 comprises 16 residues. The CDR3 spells CASSQEHGTGEETQYF. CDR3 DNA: TGTGCCAGCAGCCAAGAGCACGGGACAGGGGAAGAGACCCAGTACTTC.

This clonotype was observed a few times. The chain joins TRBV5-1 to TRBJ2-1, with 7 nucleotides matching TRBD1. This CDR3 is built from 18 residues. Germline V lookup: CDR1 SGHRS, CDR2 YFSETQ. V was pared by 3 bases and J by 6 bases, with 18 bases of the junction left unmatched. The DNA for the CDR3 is TGCGCCAGCAGCTCAGAGACTCCAGGACAGGCCAGCTCCAATGAGCAGTTCTTC. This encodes CASSSETPGQASSNEQFF. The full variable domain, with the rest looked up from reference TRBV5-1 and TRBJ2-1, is KAGVTQTPRYLIKTRGQQVTLSCSPISGHRSVSWYQQTPGQGLQFLFEYFSETQRNKGNFPGRFSGRQFSNSRSEMNVSTLELGDSALYLCASSSETPGQASSNEQFFGPGTRLTVL.

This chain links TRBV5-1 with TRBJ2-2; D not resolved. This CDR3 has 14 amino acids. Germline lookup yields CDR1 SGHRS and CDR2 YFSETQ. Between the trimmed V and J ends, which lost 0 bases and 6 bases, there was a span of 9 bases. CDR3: CASSLGISAGELFF. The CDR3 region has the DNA TGCGCCAGCAGCTTGGGGATCTCTGCCGGGGAGCTGTTTTTT.

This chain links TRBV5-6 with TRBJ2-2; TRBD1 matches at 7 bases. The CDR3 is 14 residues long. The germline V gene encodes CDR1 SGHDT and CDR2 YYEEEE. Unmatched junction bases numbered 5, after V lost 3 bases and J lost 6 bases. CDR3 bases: TGTGCCAGCAGCTCGACAGGGTTGGCCGGGGAGCTGTTTTTT. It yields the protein CASSSTGLAGELFF.